Detailed here is one T cell receptor (beta chain). Its antigen is undetermined. Repertoires were generated with immunoSEQ multiplex PCR, while TCRdb's copy carries only in-frame clones and drops some. Of 90,000 to 150,000 clones in the sample, 85% to 90% were seen once. The sample comes from a study of T cell responses to AZD1222 COVID-19 vaccine. Study-level results: Seropositivity was recorded at baseline in only a handful of AZD1222 recipients. Clonal diversity was possibly underestimated; the donors were predominantly white British and more often female. Among vaccine-associated CD4 TCRs, coverage spanned spike, with dominance at 160-218 and 743-854. Repertoires were collected only later (after the peak T cell response had occurred).

This CDR3 is built from 12 residues. Per the germline V gene, CDR1 is LNHNV and CDR2 is YYDKDF (reference sequence). V was trimmed by 1 base and J by 7 bases, leaving 4 bases between them. The V call is TRBV15, the J call TRBJ2-2, with D unresolved. The sequence came from an adult in good health. Sequenced material: peripheral blood, taken on day 0 of AZD1222 vaccination. CDR3 amino acids: CATSRVVGELFF. The CDR3 DNA sequence: TGTGCCACCAGCAGAGTGGTCGGGGAGCTGTTTTTT. The complete variable domain, with remaining parts taken from reference TRBV15 and TRBJ2-2, reads DAMVIQNPRYQVTQFGKPVTLSCSQTLNHNVMYWYQQKSSQAPKLLFHYYDKDFNNEADTPDNFQSRRPNTSFCFLDIRSPGLGDTAMYLCATSRVVGELFFGEGSRLTVL.